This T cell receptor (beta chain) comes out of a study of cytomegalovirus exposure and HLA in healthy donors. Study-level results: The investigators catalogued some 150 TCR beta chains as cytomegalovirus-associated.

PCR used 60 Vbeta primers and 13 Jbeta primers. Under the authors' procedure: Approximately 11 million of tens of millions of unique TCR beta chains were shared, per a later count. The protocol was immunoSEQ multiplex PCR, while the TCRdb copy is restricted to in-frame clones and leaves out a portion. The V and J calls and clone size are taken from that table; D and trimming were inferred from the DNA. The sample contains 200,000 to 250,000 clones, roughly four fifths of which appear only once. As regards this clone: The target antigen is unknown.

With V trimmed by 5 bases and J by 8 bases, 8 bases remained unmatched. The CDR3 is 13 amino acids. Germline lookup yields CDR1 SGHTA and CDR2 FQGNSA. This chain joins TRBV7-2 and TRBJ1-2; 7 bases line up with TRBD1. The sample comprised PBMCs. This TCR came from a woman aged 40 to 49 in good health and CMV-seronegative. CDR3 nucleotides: TGTGCCAGCAGCCCCCCGACAGGGCCCGGCTACACCTTC. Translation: CASSPPTGPGYTF.